Below, 14 T cell receptor beta chains from the same sample are listed, as sequenced in a study of T cell repertoires in cytomegalovirus infection. Antigen specificity for these receptors is unknown. TCRdb called the reads again in MiXCR, with one record for every CDR3 protein. Of about 350,000 distinct CDR3 sequences in the sample, roughly 36% were seen once. The sample in question was cultured PBMCs, obtained from culture after CMV antigen stimulation. These receptors came from a human donor in good health (CMV status not recorded). Some clones in this sample may be carry-over from other donors' samples.

This clonotype was seen a single time. This rearrangement joins TRBV24-1 to TRBJ2-1; 8 bases line up with TRBD1. The CDR3 contains 16 residues. With 0 bases clipped from V and 2 bases from J, the junction kept 2 bases outside the gene matches. CDR1 is KGHDR, CDR2 SFDVKD, per germline. This chain's CDR3 is CATSDLQGAPYNEQFF. The CDR3 DNA sequence: TGTGCCACCAGTGATTTGCAGGGGGCACCCTACAATGAGCAGTTCTTC.

The table lists this clonotype with a few counts. V usage is TRBV7-6 and J usage is TRBJ2-3, with a weak D call TRBD2 (6 bases). This CDR3 is built from 15 residues. Trimming pared 6 bases from V and 1 base from J, leaving 14 bases between. The V gene's germline CDR1 is SGHVS and CDR2 FNYEAQ. The CDR3 reads CASRAGTSRTDTQYF. In nucleotides, the CDR3 is TGTGCCAGCAGGGCCGGGACTTCCCGCACAGATACGCAGTATTTT.

The rearrangement joins TRBV12-3 or TRBV12-4 to TRBJ1-5; D is unresolved. The CDR3 has 15 amino acids. Trimming shortened V by 5 bases and J by 3 bases, and 14 bases separated the two germline ends. Here the CDR3 DNA reads TGTGCCAGCAGTCCCTCCGGGAGGAACAATCAGCCCCAGCATTTT. This gives the protein CASSPSGRNNQPQHF.

Many counts were recorded for this clonotype. This chain's CDR3 is CASSRVGSIQYF. For the CDR3, the DNA is TGTGCCAGCAGCCGAGTGGGTAGCATTCAGTACTTC. The chain has TRBV7-8 and TRBJ2-4, with D unclear. Germline assignment: CDR1 SGHVS and CDR2 FQNEAQ. Trimming pared 5 bases from V and 9 bases from J, leaving 11 bases between. CDR3 length: 12 residues. The variable domain in full, completed from reference TRBV7-8 and TRBJ2-4, reads GAGVSQSPRYKVAKRGQDVALRCDPISGHVSLFWYQQALGQGPEFLTYFQNEAQLDKSGLPSDRFFAERPEGSVSTLKIQRTQQEDSAVYLCASSRVGSIQYFGAGTRLSVL.

This clonotype has just a few counts. The V and J genes are TRBV7-2 and TRBJ1-2; 9 bases map to TRBD1. The CDR3 extends over 13 amino acids. CDR1 and CDR2 from the germline V gene are SGHTA and FQGNSA. Trimming removed 5 bases from V and 8 bases from J; junction bases left unmatched: 6. The CDR3, as DNA: TGTGCCAGCAGCCCCACAGGGGGCGGCGGCTACACCTTC. This sequence encodes CASSPTGGGGYTF.

This clonotype was seen at least ten times. CDR3 nucleotide sequence: TGTGCCAGCAGTCCACGGGCAGGGGATCCCTATGGCTACACCTTC. Residues: CASSPRAGDPYGYTF. The V gene is TRBV27, the J gene TRBJ1-2; perhaps TRBD1 as D (6 bases). The V end lost 5 bases, the J end lost 4 bases, and 17 bases lay between the germline ends. The germline gives CDR1 MNHEY, CDR2 SMNVEV (reference sequence). The CDR3 extends over 15 amino acids.

This clonotype has only one observation. The chain combines TRBV3-1 with TRBJ1-6; D might be TRBD1 (6 bases). Germline V gene data show CDR1 as LGHDT and CDR2 as YNNKEL (reference sequence). The CDR3 extends over 17 amino acids. V lost 0 bases to trimming and J lost 6 bases, with 15 bases between them. This CDR3 is CASSQDHGTRLNSPLHF. As DNA, the CDR3 is TGTGCCAGCAGCCAAGACCATGGGACAAGACTTAATTCACCCCTCCACTTT. The full variable domain, completed using reference TRBV3-1 and TRBJ1-6, is DTAVSQTPKYLVTQMGNDKSIKCEQNLGHDTMYWYKQDSKKFLKIMFSYNNKELIINETVPNRFSPKSPDKAHLNLHINSLELGDSAVYFCASSQDHGTRLNSPLHFGNGTRLTVT.

The chain recombines TRBV7-9 with TRBJ1-4, with 10 bases aligning to TRBD1. The V gene end was trimmed by 5 bases and the J gene end by 2 bases; junction bases not matched to a gene: 5. Germline V CDR1 and CDR2: SEHNR, FQNEAQ (reference sequence). This CDR3 contains 16 residues. CDR3 amino acids: CASSIGQGGTNEKLFF. CDR3 DNA: TGTGCCAGCAGCATCGGACAGGGGGGCACTAATGAAAAACTGTTTTTT.

This clonotype has just a few counts. The V gene is TRBV10-3, the J gene TRBJ1-1; 7 bases align to TRBD1. V shed 6 bases and J 1 base; nucleotides not matched to a gene: 5. The CDR3 runs to 14 residues. Germline lookup yields CDR1 ENHRY and CDR2 SYGVKD. The CDR3 nucleotides read TGTGCCATCAGGGGACAGAGAGGGAACACTGAAGCTTTCTTT. Translated, it gives CAIRGQRGNTEAFF.

This chain links TRBV4-1 with TRBJ1-4; 10 nucleotides line up with TRBD1. The CDR3 has 17 amino acids. J was trimmed by 7 bases and V by 0 bases; bases with no gene match: 8. Germline CDR1 reads MGHRA; CDR2 reads YSYEKL. As DNA, the CDR3 is TGCGCCAGCAGCCAAGAAGTGGGGGACAGGGGACCTGAAAAACTGTTTTTT. It specifies CASSQEVGDRGPEKLFF.

The genes are TRBV4-1 and TRBJ1-1; 10 bases agree with TRBD1. V lost 4 bases and J lost 8; bases outside the gene matches: 10. Germline V lookup: CDR1 MGHRA, CDR2 YSYEKL. The CDR3 runs 15 residues. The CDR3 region is CASSPLGQGTLEAFF. The CDR3 nucleotides are TGCGCCAGCAGCCCATTGGGACAGGGGACCTTGGAAGCTTTCTTT.

Note on this clonotype: The junction and the germline gene differ at one end; a read error may be behind it. The rearrangement joins TRBV5-3 to TRBJ2-5, with D uncertain. TRBV5-3 is given ORF status, its function remaining uncertain. The CDR3 has 14 amino acids. This chain's CDR3 is CASSLHPSTETQYF. The DNA of the CDR3 is TGTGCCAGCAGCTTACATCCTTCGACAGAGACCCAGTACTTC.

This clonotype was picked up many times. The genes are TRBV27 and TRBJ1-2; D uncertain. The germline gives CDR1 MNHEY, CDR2 SMNVEV (reference sequence). CDR3 length: 14 amino acids. Trimming took off 6 bases at V and 2 bases at J, with 13 bases between the two ends. CDR3 region: CASRTRNRNYGYTF. For the CDR3, the DNA is TGTGCCAGCAGAACCAGGAACCGGAACTATGGCTACACCTTC.

This clonotype was observed a few times. The chain couples TRBV28 to TRBJ2-1; 9 bases match TRBD2. V shed 8 bases and J 8 bases; nucleotides not matched to a gene: 13. The germline CDR1 and CDR2 sequences are MDHEN and SYDVKM. CDR3 length: 15 residues. The chain's CDR3 is CASSSFGSGSYEQFF. CDR3 DNA sequence: TGTGCCAGCTCCAGTTTTGGTAGCGGGAGTTATGAGCAGTTCTTC.